This T cell receptor (beta chain) was recorded in a study of T cells in Graves' hyperthyroidism and ophthalmopathy. The germline gives CDR1 SGDLS, CDR2 YYNGEE. V dropped 3 bases and J dropped 2; count of bases not matched to a gene: 6. This CDR3 comprises 16 residues. Points on this clonotype: What it recognizes is unknown.

Overall study results and limits: Most thyroid clonotypes that were expanded above 0.001 also turned up in blood.

Amplified TCR beta CDR3 regions derived from RNA transcripts. Carried out on the TCR CDR3, a first-round RT-PCR used the HTBI primer set. TCRdb fed the multiplex PCR reads into MiXCR, producing one record per CDR3 protein. The sample lists approximately 220,000 distinct CDR3 sequences; approximately 20% were seen once. The clonotype originates from a middle-aged man with Graves' hyperthyroidism. Sequenced material: blood. The chain joins TRBV9 to TRBJ2-1; 9 bases align to TRBD2. CDR3 loop: CASSAGLASPYNEQFF. CDR3 bases: TGTGCCAGCAGCGCAGGACTAGCGTCACCCTACAATGAGCAGTTCTTC.